This entry describes one T cell receptor beta chain. This sample stems from a study of blood T cells in healthy people across ages. There are 16 residues in the CDR3. V gave up 0 bases and J gave up 7 bases, with 20 bases separating them. CDR1 and CDR2 (germline): SGHRS, YFSETQ. Together with a sample-barcoded 5' primer, a J-beta primer mix was included in a second PCR lasting roughly 6 to 12 cycles. Every single cDNA molecule received a tag from a template-switch adaptor with 12 random nucleotides. TCRdb reprocessed the 5' RACE reads with MiXCR, giving one entry per CDR3 protein. Among hundreds of thousands of distinct CDR3 sequences listed, roughly 50% were seen once.

Material: blood. The chain carries TRBV5-1 and TRBJ2-7; no firm D call. The receptor's source is a man aged 25 to 40 in good health. CDR3 nucleotide sequence: TGCGCCAGCAGCTTGGCCGCTACGGTCGCGACCAATGAGCAGTACTTC. It specifies CASSLAATVATNEQYF.